The 9 T cell receptor beta chains below come from one sample, sequenced in a study of monozygotic twins with inflammatory bowel disease. TCRdb reprocessed the 5' RACE reads and keeps a single row for each CDR3 protein, giving no DNA. Its clone listing holds 300,000 to 350,000 distinct CDR3 sequences. The material sequenced was blood. The receptor source for this set is a human donor with ulcerative colitis or Crohn's disease, or a healthy co-twin of an affected twin (not recorded which).

V and J are TRBV6-2 or TRBV6-3 and TRBJ1-2; TCRdb reports TRBD1, a call that lacks DNA to check it against. Germline V gene lookup returns CDR1 MNHEY and CDR2 SVGEGT. The CDR3 covers 14 residues. CDR3 sequence: CASSNDGHLYGYTF.

The J gene is TRBJ2-3, the V gene TRBV5-1; TCRdb picks TRBD1, but there is no DNA to check that call. The CDR3 spans 15 residues. CDR1 is SGHRS, CDR2 YFSETQ, per germline. This CDR3 reads CASSPGQPFTDTQYF.

The chain links TRBV20-1 to TRBJ2-1; as DNA is missing, the TRBD2 call by TCRdb cannot be tested. The CDR3 has 12 residues. Germline assignment: CDR1 DFQATT and CDR2 SNEGSKA (reference sequence). CDR3: CSAIAGVDEQFF.

The gene calls are TRBV11-2 and TRBJ1-2. The CDR3 is 14 amino acids. Germline V CDR1 and CDR2: SGHAT, FQNNGV. The chain's CDR3 is CASSVIRTTYGYTF. The complete variable domain, with remaining parts taken from reference TRBV11-2 and TRBJ1-2, reads EAGVAQSPRYKIIEKRQSVAFWCNPISGHATLYWYQQILGQGPKLLIQFQNNGVVDDSQLPKDRFSAERLKGVDSTLKIQPAKLEDSAVYLCASSVIRTTYGYTFGSGTRLTVV.

J is TRBJ2-7 and V is TRBV5-1. CDR3 length equals 13 residues. Germline assignment: CDR1 SGHRS and CDR2 YFSETQ. This CDR3 reads CASSFGQHYEQYF.

The chain joins TRBV30 to TRBJ1-2. In germline, CDR1 is GTSNPN, CDR2 SVGIG (reference sequence). This CDR3 region has 13 residues. The CDR3 sequence: CAWSVQFNYGYTF.

The rearrangement uses TRBV3-1 and TRBJ2-7. The CDR3 is made up of 12 amino acids. Germline CDR1 LGHDT, CDR2 YNNKEL (reference sequence). The CDR3 is CASSQWFNEQYF.

The chain links TRBV12-3 or TRBV12-4 to TRBJ2-7; TCRdb's D call, TRBD1, is unchecked because there is no DNA. The CDR3 spans 12 residues. The CDR3 reads CASSLDRAEQYF.

The chain employs TRBV20-1 and TRBJ2-3. CDR1 is DFQATT and CDR2 is SNEGSKA in the germline V gene (reference sequence). The CDR3 covers 11 residues. The CDR3: CSARAMDTQYF.